Each of the 27 T cell receptor beta chains below was sequenced from the same sample in a study of blood T cells in healthy people across ages. Sample-barcoded 5' priming and a J-beta primer mix drove a second PCR of roughly 7 to 11 cycles. TCRdb itself ran the 5' RACE reads through MiXCR, one entry per CDR3 protein. The sample holds roughly 680,000 distinct CDR3 sequences, more than 45% seen once. Source material: blood. The receptors were sampled from a woman older than 75 in good health.

The rearrangement joins TRBV4-2 to TRBJ2-1; D is possibly TRBD1 (6 bases). The CDR3 totals 17 residues. Germline CDR1 is LGHNA and CDR2 is YNFKEQ. V gave up 3 bases and J gave up 8 bases, with 23 bases separating them. As DNA, the CDR3 is TGTGCCAGCAGCCAGGGCCTCGGGACATCCGAAGGCGATGAGCAGTTCTTC. The encoded protein is CASSQGLGTSEGDEQFF.

This clonotype turned up a few times. The chain employs TRBV18 and TRBJ1-5, with 7 bases matching TRBD1. The CDR3 has 16 residues. Germline V gene sequence: CDR1 KGHSH, CDR2 LQKENI. The V and J ends lost 2 bases and 0 bases, in that order; junction bases with no gene match: 4. CDR3 nucleotides: TGTGCCAGCTCACCAGGACAGGAAAATAGCAATCAGCCCCAGCATTTT. Translating it yields CASSPGQENSNQPQHF.

The chain joins TRBV12-3 or TRBV12-4 to TRBJ2-1; 8 nucleotides agree with TRBD1. There are 17 residues in the CDR3. Unmatched junction bases numbered 12, after V lost 6 bases and J lost 2 bases. CDR3 protein: CASRFLKQGVAYNEQFF. CDR3 nucleotides: TGTGCCAGCAGATTCCTAAAACAGGGGGTGGCCTACAATGAGCAGTTCTTC.

This clonotype was observed a few times. This chain connects TRBV12-3 or TRBV12-4 to TRBJ2-3, with D tentatively TRBD2 (6 bases). V shed 3 bases and J shed 5 bases, with 12 bases lying between them. CDR3 size: 14 residues. CDR3 sequence: CASSFAGTGDTQYF. In DNA form, the CDR3 reads TGTGCCAGCAGTTTTGCGGGAACTGGAGATACGCAGTATTTT.

Worth noting for this clonotype: A much larger clone differs from this one at a single base, so this may be a read error. This sequence joins TRBV27 and TRBJ2-4; D is unresolved. CDR1 and CDR2 from the germline V gene are MNHEY and SMNVEV (reference sequence). The CDR3 contains 16 residues. CDR3 protein: CTSSFRQGLAKNIQYF. CDR3 sequence (DNA): TGTACCAGCAGTTTTCGGCAAGGGCTAGCCAAAAACATTCAGTACTTC.

This clonotype showed up just a few times. The chain combines TRBV5-1 with TRBJ1-5; D unclear. Germline lookup yields CDR1 SGHRS and CDR2 YFSETQ. The CDR3 sequence is 13 residues long. V gave up 2 bases and J gave up 7 bases, with 10 bases separating them. CDR3 nucleotides: TGCGCCAGCAGCTTCTTGGGTGGGCAGCCCCAGCATTTT. As protein: CASSFLGGQPQHF.

The V call is TRBV3-1, the J call TRBJ1-1; D unclear. Per germline, CDR1 LGHDT and CDR2 YNNKEL (reference sequence). Trimming removed 4 bases from V and 3 bases from J, with 15 bases in between. The CDR3 runs to 15 residues. CDR3 residues: CASSLHAPTDTEAFF. CDR3 bases: TGTGCCAGCAGCCTTCATGCACCCACGGACACTGAAGCTTTCTTT.

The V and J genes are TRBV12-3 or TRBV12-4 and TRBJ2-5; the D gene is possibly TRBD1 (5 bases). This CDR3 is 16 amino acids long. V dropped 4 bases and J dropped 1 base, with 16 bases sitting between them. CDR3 loop: CASSSMQTGFQETQYF. The CDR3 DNA reads TGTGCCAGCAGTTCAATGCAAACAGGATTCCAAGAGACCCAGTACTTC.

The V call is TRBV20-1, the J call TRBJ2-1, with 10 bases matching TRBD2. The CDR3 contains 18 residues. J gave up 4 bases and V 0 bases, and 12 bases lay outside the gene matches. Germline lookup yields CDR1 DFQATT and CDR2 SNEGSKA (reference sequence). CDR3 sequence (DNA): TGCAGTGCTAGAGATAGTTCGGGAGCGGGAGGGTCTTACAATGAGCAGTTCTTC. As protein: CSARDSSGAGGSYNEQFF.

In its sample, this clonotype was seen many times. The gene calls are TRBV3-1 and TRBJ2-1; D not resolved. The germline gives CDR1 LGHDT, CDR2 YNNKEL (reference sequence). The CDR3 is 16 residues long. The germline V and J ends were trimmed by 0 bases and 6 bases, with 15 bases remaining between them. The CDR3 reads CASSQDISPRVNEQFF. CDR3 in DNA: TGTGCCAGCAGCCAAGATATTTCCCCCCGGGTCAATGAGCAGTTCTTC.

A remark on this clonotype: A much bigger clone sits one base away, suggesting this may be a read error. This rearrangement joins TRBV20-1 to TRBJ1-2, with D tentatively TRBD1 (5 bases). CDR3 length: 14 amino acids. CDR1 and CDR2 (germline): DFQATT, SNEGSKA (reference sequence). Trimming took off 0 bases at V and 9 bases at J, with 17 bases between the two ends. CDR3 region: CSARDHRQGYSYTF. The DNA for the CDR3 is TGCAGTGCTAGAGATCATCGGCAGGGTTATAGCTACACCTTC.

This clonotype was picked up a small number of times. The rearrangement links TRBV29-1 to TRBJ1-4, with D unresolved. The CDR3 is 14 residues long. Germline V CDR1 and CDR2: SQVTM, ANQGSEA. Trimming removed 5 bases at V and 1 base at J, with 11 bases between. The CDR3 sequence is CSVQLQLTNEKLFF. The DNA of the CDR3 is TGCAGCGTTCAACTCCAGCTAACTAATGAAAAACTGTTTTTT.

To note about this clonotype: An end of the junction does not agree with germline; a read error may underlie this. This rearrangement joins TRBV7-6 to TRBJ2-1, with 14 bases lining up with TRBD2. This CDR3 region has 19 residues. The germline CDR1 and CDR2 sequences are SGHVS and FNYEAQ. CDR3 nucleotides: TGTGCCAGCAGCTTCCGACTAGCGGGAGGGCCGAATGAAAACAATGAGCGGTTCTTC. Its protein is CASSFRLAGGPNENNERFF.

This clonotype was detected many times. The rearrangement joins TRBV5-1 to TRBJ2-1; D perhaps matches TRBD1 (6 bases). Germline V lookup: CDR1 SGHRS, CDR2 YFSETQ. The CDR3 length is 14 residues. V gave up 6 bases and J gave up 8 bases, with 18 bases separating them. The CDR3 DNA follows: TGCGCCAGCACCTCTTGGGGGCCGCTGGATGAGCAGTTCTTC. Its translation is CASTSWGPLDEQFF.

This chain joins TRBV12-3 or TRBV12-4 and TRBJ1-6; 8 bases fit TRBD1. Trimming took 5 bases from V and 6 from J; bases not matched to a gene: 0. There are 13 residues in the CDR3. The CDR3 sequence: CASSDRGNSPLHF. The CDR3 DNA sequence: TGTGCCAGCAGTGACAGGGGTAATTCACCCCTCCACTTT.

A few counts support this clonotype. The chain links TRBV18 to TRBJ2-1; TRBD2 agrees at 9 bases. The CDR3 contains 16 residues. The V segment lost 3 bases and the J segment 5 bases; nucleotides outside the gene matches: 8. Per the germline V gene, CDR1 is KGHSH and CDR2 is LQKENI. The CDR3 loop is CASSPTGLAGNNEQFF. The CDR3 DNA reads as TGTGCCAGCTCACCTACAGGGCTAGCGGGGAACAATGAGCAGTTCTTC.

This chain uses TRBV29-1 with TRBJ2-5, with D maybe TRBD2 (6 bases). The V and J ends lost 4 bases and 5 bases respectively, with 11 bases between them. This CDR3 region has 12 residues. CDR1 SQVTM and CDR2 ANQGSEA come from the germline V gene. CDR3 nucleotides: TGCAGCGTTGGTCGGGCGGGGGAGACCCAGTACTTC. Its translation is CSVGRAGETQYF.

The V and J genes are TRBV12-3 or TRBV12-4 and TRBJ2-2, with TRBD1 identical over 9 bases. There are 14 residues in the CDR3. The junction had 6 bases not matched to a gene; V was cut back by 6 bases and J by 7 bases. The CDR3 loop is CASRPGTGFGELFF. The CDR3 DNA is TGTGCCAGCAGACCCGGGACAGGGTTCGGGGAGCTGTTTTTT.

The V and J genes are TRBV2 and TRBJ2-1; D may be TRBD2 (6 bases). The V end was cut by 8 bases, the J end by 7 bases, with 18 bases between. Germline CDR1 SNHLY, CDR2 FYNNEI. The CDR3 runs to 14 residues. As DNA, the CDR3 is TGTGCCAGCGGTATTAATTACGGGAGAAATGAGCAGTTCTTC. This gives the protein CASGINYGRNEQFF. Combining the CDR3 with reference TRBV2 and TRBJ2-1 gives the whole variable domain EPEVTQTPSHQVTQMGQEVILRCVPISNHLYFYWYRQILGQKVEFLVSFYNNEISEKSEIFDDQFSVERPDGSNFTLKIRSTKLEDSAMYFCASGINYGRNEQFFGPGTRLTVL.

To note about this clonotype: Being one base from a much bigger clone, this may be a read error. The chain joins TRBV29-1 to TRBJ2-5, with D perhaps matching TRBD1 (5 bases). From germline, CDR1 is SQVTM and CDR2 ANQGSEA. The germline V and J ends were trimmed by 3 bases and 4 bases, with 15 bases remaining between them. The CDR3 runs 14 residues. This chain's CDR3 is CSVDVWGGSETQYF. The CDR3 nucleotides are TGCAGCGTTGATGTGTGGGGCGGATCAGAGACCCAGTACTTC. Full variable domain (rest looked up from reference TRBV29-1 and TRBJ2-5): SAVISQKPSRDICQRGTSLTIQCQVDSQVTMMFWYRQQPGQSLTLIATANQGSEATYESGFVIDKFPISRPNLTFSTLTVSNMSPEDSSIYLCSVDVWGGSETQYFGPGTRLLVL.

The rearrangement links TRBV7-9 to TRBJ2-4; TRBD2 might be the D (6 bases). The DNA matches TRBJ2-5 better at its end, which makes the J call doubtful. Germline V gene sequence: CDR1 SEHNR, CDR2 FQNEAQ (reference sequence). This CDR3 comprises 14 residues. CDR3 in DNA: TGTGCCAGCAGCGTTGACGGGGGTGCAGAGACCCAGTACTTC. This encodes CASSVDGGAETQYF.

This clonotype was seen a few times. V usage is TRBV7-2 and J usage is TRBJ2-1, with D perhaps TRBD1 (6 bases). CDR3 size: 14 residues. V was trimmed by 4 bases and J by 13 bases, leaving 20 bases between them. Per germline, CDR1 SGHTA and CDR2 FQGNSA. The CDR3: CASSYRDNQETQFF. The CDR3 DNA is TGTGCCAGCAGCTACCGGGACAACCAAGAGACCCAGTTCTTC.

The chain is built from TRBV20-1 and TRBJ1-2; D not resolved. Per germline, CDR1 DFQATT and CDR2 SNEGSKA (reference sequence). V shed 7 bases and J shed 2 bases, with 8 bases lying between them. The CDR3 covers 11 residues. CDR3 coding DNA: TGCAGTGGAGTCAGAAACTATGGCTACACCTTC. Translated: CSGVRNYGYTF.

This clonotype came up many times. The CDR3 DNA follows: TGTGCAGTATCCCGATTAAATGAAAAACTGTTTTTT. This translates into CAVSRLNEKLFF. The V gene is TRBV3-1, the J gene TRBJ1-4; D remains unclear. The CDR3 contains 12 residues. Germline V gives CDR1 LGHDT, CDR2 YNNKEL (reference sequence).

The chain is built from TRBV5-1 and TRBJ2-1, with D unresolved. V was shortened by 0 bases and J by 6 bases, with 7 bases between the two germline ends. The CDR3 extends over 13 amino acids. Germline V gene data show CDR1 as SGHRS and CDR2 as YFSETQ. The CDR3: CASSLEVSNEQFF. The DNA of the CDR3 is TGCGCCAGCAGCTTGGAGGTCAGCAATGAGCAGTTCTTC.

In this sample, this clonotype turned up a few times. CDR3 amino acids: CSVARSSYNEQFF. CDR3 nucleotides: TGCAGCGTCGCAAGGAGCTCCTACAATGAGCAGTTCTTC. V usage is TRBV29-1 and J usage is TRBJ2-1, with D unresolved. Trimming left V 6 bases short and J 0 bases short, with 9 bases between. The CDR3 length is 13 residues. CDR1 and CDR2 from the germline V gene are SQVTM and ANQGSEA.

This clonotype was detected ten times or more. The gene calls are TRBV5-1 and TRBJ2-3; the D gene is possibly TRBD2 (5 bases). Germline-derived CDR1 and CDR2 are SGHRS and YFSETQ. V lost 0 bases and J lost 9, with 17 bases in between. This CDR3 is built from 15 residues. This chain's CDR3 is CASSLDFSPGGTQYF. As DNA, the CDR3 is TGCGCCAGCAGCTTGGATTTCTCCCCCGGAGGAACGCAGTATTTT. The full variable domain, completed using reference TRBV5-1 and TRBJ2-3, is KAGVTQTPRYLIKTRGQQVTLSCSPISGHRSVSWYQQTPGQGLQFLFEYFSETQRNKGNFPGRFSGRQFSNSRSEMNVSTLELGDSALYLCASSLDFSPGGTQYFGPGTRLTVL.